The 3 T cell receptor beta chains given below trace back to one sample, sequenced in a study of shared T cell receptors in the human thymus. TCRdb's copy holds only in-frame clones and misses some; the assay was immunoSEQ multiplex PCR. The data contain some 700,000 clones, around 89% of them singletons. These data are also associated with another study on human thymus T cells.

Sequenced: thymocytes. The origin of the receptors is a boy under two years old with a congenital heart defect.

The CDR3 spells CASSEKEREGSYEQYF. As DNA, the CDR3 is TGTGCCAGCAGTGAAAAAGAGCGGGAGGGCTCCTACGAGCAGTACTTC. J is TRBJ2-7 and V is TRBV6-1; 10 positions match TRBD2. V lost 2 bases, J lost 0 bases, and 4 bases stayed unmatched. The CDR3 totals 16 residues. Germline CDR1 reads MNHNS; CDR2 reads SASEGT.

This clone was recorded only once. V gene TRBV4-1 combines with J gene TRBJ2-4; weak D call: TRBD2 (6 bases). The CDR3 sequence is 17 residues long. Germline-derived CDR1 and CDR2 are MGHRA and YSYEKL. The V end was cut by 1 base, the J end by 0 bases, with 13 bases between. DNA of the CDR3: TGCGCCAGCAGCCAAGTAACCGGGAGAGGAGCCAAAAACATTCAGTACTTC. Translating gives CASSQVTGRGAKNIQYF.

The chain uses TRBV11-2 and TRBJ2-7, with D possibly matching TRBD1 (5 bases). This CDR3 contains 14 residues. Germline-derived CDR1 and CDR2 are SGHAT and FQNNGV. V lost 3 bases and J 0 bases, leaving 9 bases between the germline ends. CDR3 sequence (DNA): TGTGCCAGCAGCTTCACAGGCCGCTCCTACGAGCAGTACTTC. Translating gives CASSFTGRSYEQYF.